Below, one T cell receptor (beta chain) is given with its context. This sample is part of a study of shared T cell receptors in the human thymus. Deletions cut 0 bases from V and 0 bases from J, with 11 bases between. This CDR3 comprises 17 residues. Germline CDR1 reads SGHTA; CDR2 reads FQGNSA. The assay was immunoSEQ multiplex PCR, and TCRdb's table has in-frame clones only and misses some. In the table there are hundreds of thousands of clones, about 89% of which are singletons. The sample also formed part of further work on human thymus T cells. In that study: Donors were healthy Finnish babies undergoing corrective operations for congenital heart defects. During corrective heart surgery, resections were taken, and the thymus tissue came from them. V and J genes seemed to be used with bias in thymic and blood repertoires.

The sequence was obtained from a boy younger than two with a congenital heart defect. The chain recombines TRBV7-2 with TRBJ1-4; no firm D call. The sequencing input was thymocytes. CDR3 bases: TGTGCCAGCAGCTTAGCTCAGGATTTTTCAACTAATGAAAAACTGTTTTTT. Translation: CASSLAQDFSTNEKLFF.